This passage covers 17 T cell receptor beta chains from one sample sequenced in a study of neurological immune-mediated disorders. TCRdb re-derived calls from the 5' RACE reads in MiXCR, one entry per CDR3 protein. This table holds tens of thousands of distinct CDR3 sequences, 4.5% to 5.5% found once. The specimen sequenced was PBMCs. These receptor sequences come from a woman between 70 and 85 years old with multiple sclerosis.

The J gene is TRBJ1-5, the V gene TRBV6-2 or TRBV6-3, with a possible D match to TRBD1 (6 bases). Trimming took off 2 bases at V and 1 base at J, with 9 bases between the two ends. The CDR3 extends over 15 amino acids. Germline loops: CDR1 MNHEY, CDR2 SVGEGT. Here the CDR3 reads CASSYGQGSNQPQHF. The CDR3 coding sequence is TGTGCCAGCAGTTACGGGCAGGGGAGCAATCAGCCCCAGCATTTT.

Comment on this clonotype: A much larger clone differs from this one at a single base, so this may be a read error. The chain links TRBV6-2 or TRBV6-3 to TRBJ2-7; 9 bases are shared with TRBD1. The trim removed 6 bases at V and 2 bases at J, leaving 5 bases unmatched. Germline assignment: CDR1 MNHEY and CDR2 SVGEGT. The length of the CDR3 is 14 residues. CDR3 region: CASSGTGTTYEQYF. DNA for the CDR3: TGTGCCAGCAGCGGGACAGGGACTACCTACGAGCAGTACTTC.

The sample holds many counts of this clonotype. The chain employs TRBV20-1 and TRBJ1-3; D gene uncertain. The V gene lost 1 base and the J gene lost 0 bases, with 7 bases spanning the gap. Germline V gene lookup returns CDR1 DFQATT and CDR2 SNEGSKA (reference sequence). This CDR3 has 14 residues. CDR3 sequence: CSARVGSSGNTIYF. The CDR3 DNA follows: TGCAGTGCTAGAGTTGGCAGCTCTGGAAACACCATATATTTT.

This clonotype was observed at least ten times. This chain connects TRBV21-1 to TRBJ2-1. TRBV21-1 is classified as a pseudogene. The CDR3 runs to 12 residues. The CDR3 bases are TGTGCCAGCAGCAAAGGACGGGATGAGCAGTTCTTC. As protein: CASSKGRDEQFF.

The table lists this clonotype with many counts. This chain uses TRBV24-1 with TRBJ2-1; D is perhaps TRBD1 (6 bases). The V and J ends lost 4 bases and 7 bases respectively, with 10 bases between them. This CDR3 is 13 amino acids long. Germline assignment: CDR1 KGHDR and CDR2 SFDVKD. CDR3 bases: TGTGCCACCAGTGAGTCCAGGGGAAATGAGCAGTTCTTC. Its protein is CATSESRGNEQFF.

This rearrangement joins TRBV10-3 to TRBJ1-1; 10 bases fit TRBD1. Per germline, CDR1 ENHRY and CDR2 SYGVKD. CDR3 length: 15 amino acids. Germline trimming cut 7 bases from V and 5 bases from J; bases unmatched to any gene: 10. CDR3 amino acids: CAITETGGGWTEAFF. The CDR3 DNA follows: TGTGCCATCACCGAGACAGGGGGCGGGTGGACTGAAGCTTTCTTT.

This clonotype has at least ten counts. V usage is TRBV5-1 and J usage is TRBJ2-1; possible D gene TRBD2, 5 bases. V lost 0 bases and J 5 bases, leaving 12 bases between the germline ends. From germline, CDR1 is SGHRS and CDR2 YFSETQ. The CDR3 consists of 15 residues. The CDR3 sequence: CASSLVGERHNEQFF. The CDR3 nucleotides read TGCGCCAGCAGCTTGGTCGGGGAGCGCCACAATGAGCAGTTCTTC.

About this clonotype itself: A much larger clone differs from this one at a single base, so this may be a read error. This sequence joins TRBV7-2 and TRBJ2-1; tentative D call: TRBD1 (6 bases). The germline V and J ends were trimmed by 5 bases and 0 bases, with 14 bases remaining between them. The germline V gene encodes CDR1 SGHTA and CDR2 FQGNSA. CDR3 size: 16 residues. CDR3 protein: CASSPQGVSSYNEQFF. CDR3 nucleotide sequence: TGTGCCAGCAGCCCACAGGGAGTCAGCTCCTACAATGAGCAGTTCTTC.

This clonotype was found many times. The rearrangement links TRBV5-1 to TRBJ2-4; D is perhaps TRBD1 or TRBD2 (5 bases each). Germline values: CDR1 SGHRS, CDR2 YFSETQ. The V end lost 4 bases, the J end lost 7 bases, and 9 bases lay between the germline ends. The CDR3 has 12 amino acids. CDR3 residues: CASSGEGNIQYF. CDR3 DNA: TGCGCCAGCAGCGGTGAGGGGAACATTCAGTACTTC.

This clonotype turned up a few times. The chain carries TRBV20-1 and TRBJ2-7; D is perhaps TRBD1 (6 bases). The ends were cut back, 6 bases at V and 4 bases at J, with 10 bases in the middle. There are 11 residues in the CDR3. Germline-derived CDR1 and CDR2 are DFQATT and SNEGSKA (reference sequence). The CDR3 bases are TGCAGTGCAAAGACAGGATACGAGCAGTACTTC. As protein: CSAKTGYEQYF.

This clonotype was picked up many times. V usage is TRBV14 and J usage is TRBJ1-1; D may be TRBD1 (5 bases). The germline CDR1 and CDR2 sequences are SGHDN and FVKESK. The length of the CDR3 is 12 residues. The germline V and J ends were trimmed by 1 base and 10 bases, with 10 bases remaining between them. The CDR3 bases are TGTGCCAGCAGCCAAGCTGGGACCATAGCTTTCTTT. This sequence encodes CASSQAGTIAFF.

This clonotype was counted at least ten times. CDR3 sequence: CASSLGTGRSYNEQFF. The CDR3 DNA reads TGTGCCAGCAGCTTGGGTACAGGGAGGTCATACAATGAGCAGTTCTTC. The chain employs TRBV5-6 and TRBJ2-1; either TRBD1 or TRBD2 may supply D (6 bases each). V shed 0 bases and J shed 4 bases, with 14 bases lying between them. CDR3 length equals 16 residues. The germline V gene encodes CDR1 SGHDT and CDR2 YYEEEE.

This chain connects TRBV6-2 or TRBV6-3 to TRBJ1-2; the D gene is possibly TRBD1 (5 bases). The V end lost 6 bases, the J end lost 8 bases, and 13 bases lay between the germline ends. The CDR3 is 12 residues long. Germline V CDR1 and CDR2: MNHEY, SVGEGT. The CDR3 nucleotides read TGTGCCAGCAGGACAGATTTAGACGGCTACACCTTC. It yields the protein CASRTDLDGYTF.

V gene TRBV7-2 combines with J gene TRBJ2-7, with 9 bases identical to TRBD2. The CDR3 runs 14 residues. Germline V gene lookup returns CDR1 SGHTA and CDR2 FQGNSA. The ends lost 5 bases at V and 8 bases at J; junction bases unmatched: 10. The CDR3 reads CASSTAGGAVKQYF. CDR3 DNA: TGTGCCAGCAGCACAGCGGGGGGCGCGGTGAAGCAGTACTTC.

The rearrangement joins TRBV7-2 to TRBJ2-6; no reliable D call. The CDR3 contains 14 residues. The germline gives CDR1 SGHTA, CDR2 FQGNSA. Between the trimmed V and J ends, which lost 4 bases and 1 base, there was a span of 5 bases. The chain's CDR3 is CASSSLSGANVLTF. The DNA of the CDR3 is TGTGCCAGCAGCTCCCTTTCTGGGGCCAACGTCCTGACTTTC.

This clonotype showed up just a few times. The gene calls are TRBV5-1 and TRBJ2-6; D remains ambiguous. CDR1 and CDR2 from the germline V gene are SGHRS and YFSETQ. The V end was cut by 1 base, the J end by 4 bases, with 9 bases between. This CDR3 spans 15 amino acids. CDR3 in DNA: TGCGCCAGCAGCTTGACCCTGAGCGGGGCCAACGTCCTGACTTTC. Its protein product is CASSLTLSGANVLTF. Complete variable domain (other parts from reference TRBV5-1 and TRBJ2-6): KAGVTQTPRYLIKTRGQQVTLSCSPISGHRSVSWYQQTPGQGLQFLFEYFSETQRNKGNFPGRFSGRQFSNSRSEMNVSTLELGDSALYLCASSLTLSGANVLTFGAGSRLTVL.

This clonotype was recorded at least ten times. J is TRBJ1-1 and V is TRBV12-3 or TRBV12-4, with a tentative D call TRBD1 (5 bases). The CDR3 length is 14 residues. V was pared by 1 base and J by 2 bases, with 8 bases between. The CDR3 loop is CASSLGGTNTEAFF. The CDR3 region has the DNA TGTGCCAGCAGTTTAGGGGGCACTAACACTGAAGCTTTCTTT.